The T cell receptor beta chain under discussion was sequenced for a study of cytomegalovirus exposure and HLA in healthy donors. Use of 60 Vbeta and 13 Jbeta primers characterized the PCR. Repertoires were generated with immunoSEQ multiplex PCR, while TCRdb's copy carries only in-frame clones and drops some. Here the sample spans more than 85,000 clones, about 78% being singletons. Study observations and caveats: For TCR beta chains, V- and J-gene trimming was later linked to a missense DCLRE1C variant. The study flagged 150 to 200 TCR beta chains as cytomegalovirus-associated.

The germline gives CDR1 MDHEN, CDR2 SYDVKM. The CDR3 length is 12 residues. The germline V and J ends were trimmed by 5 bases and 3 bases, with 8 bases remaining between them. About this clone: The antigen is unknown.

The sequence came from a man under 40 in good health and CMV-seronegative. V is TRBV28 and J is TRBJ2-7; the D is unclear. Specimen: PBMCs. CDR3 in amino acids: CASSPQYYEQYF. CDR3 bases: TGTGCCAGCAGTCCCCAGTACTACGAGCAGTACTTC.